This T cell receptor beta chain was recorded in a study of blood T cells in healthy people across ages. The ends were cut back, 4 bases at V and 2 bases at J, with 18 bases in the middle. Germline V lookup: CDR1 SEHNR, CDR2 FQNEAQ (reference sequence). The CDR3 consists of 16 residues. For the second PCR, which ran for about 7 to 11 cycles, a sample-barcoded 5' primer and a J-beta primer mix were used. In TCRdb, the 5' RACE reads were re-called with MiXCR into one record per CDR3 protein. Altogether roughly 1,800,000 distinct CDR3 sequences are present, less than 50% being singletons, with the ten largest covering less than 2.5%. This clonotype has only a few counts.

The sample comprised blood. This receptor was obtained from a woman aged 35 to 49 in good health. The chain is built from TRBV7-9 and TRBJ2-7; tentative D call: TRBD1 (5 bases). CDR3: CASSSEDTGTPYEQYF. CDR3 in DNA: TGTGCCAGCAGCTCTGAGGATACAGGTACCCCCTACGAGCAGTACTTC. The full variable domain, its missing parts supplied by reference TRBV7-9 and TRBJ2-7, is DTGVSQNPRHKITKRGQNVTFRCDPISEHNRLYWYRQTLGQGPEFLTYFQNEAQLEKSRLLSDRFSAERPKGSFSTLEIQRTEQGDSAMYLCASSSEDTGTPYEQYFGPGTRLTVT.